This T cell receptor beta chain is drawn from a study of T-cell reconstitution after alpha-beta-depleted transplantation in children. Study-level points and caveats: Diversity of TCRbeta at day 60 was high in some patients, arising from surviving recipient T cells and thymic progenitors. Reported findings indicate that, about two months after transplant, alpha-beta T cells came from several hundred expanded clones, which were derived from non-depleted graft cells.

Unique molecular identifiers were built into the TCRbeta library. TCRdb analysed the PCR reads with MiXCR anew, one entry per CDR3 protein. The table has fewer than 750,000 distinct CDR3 sequences, 27% seen once; the top ten hold less than 40%. Notes on this clonotype: Its target is not known.

The input for sequencing was PBMCs, taken before TCRalphabeta/CD19-depleted stem cell transplant. The TCR originated in a boy younger than two with Wiskott-Aldrich syndrome, due to receive a stem cell transplant.

CDR3 in amino acids: CASSLATSGAYNEQFF. CDR3 DNA sequence: TGCGCCAGCAGCTTGGCAACTAGCGGGGCCTACAATGAGCAGTTCTTC. The rearrangement uses TRBV5-1 and TRBJ2-1, with 10 positions matching TRBD2. The CDR3 has 16 residues. V was clipped by 0 bases and J by 2 bases; unmatched bases: 2. Per the germline V gene, CDR1 is SGHRS and CDR2 is YFSETQ.